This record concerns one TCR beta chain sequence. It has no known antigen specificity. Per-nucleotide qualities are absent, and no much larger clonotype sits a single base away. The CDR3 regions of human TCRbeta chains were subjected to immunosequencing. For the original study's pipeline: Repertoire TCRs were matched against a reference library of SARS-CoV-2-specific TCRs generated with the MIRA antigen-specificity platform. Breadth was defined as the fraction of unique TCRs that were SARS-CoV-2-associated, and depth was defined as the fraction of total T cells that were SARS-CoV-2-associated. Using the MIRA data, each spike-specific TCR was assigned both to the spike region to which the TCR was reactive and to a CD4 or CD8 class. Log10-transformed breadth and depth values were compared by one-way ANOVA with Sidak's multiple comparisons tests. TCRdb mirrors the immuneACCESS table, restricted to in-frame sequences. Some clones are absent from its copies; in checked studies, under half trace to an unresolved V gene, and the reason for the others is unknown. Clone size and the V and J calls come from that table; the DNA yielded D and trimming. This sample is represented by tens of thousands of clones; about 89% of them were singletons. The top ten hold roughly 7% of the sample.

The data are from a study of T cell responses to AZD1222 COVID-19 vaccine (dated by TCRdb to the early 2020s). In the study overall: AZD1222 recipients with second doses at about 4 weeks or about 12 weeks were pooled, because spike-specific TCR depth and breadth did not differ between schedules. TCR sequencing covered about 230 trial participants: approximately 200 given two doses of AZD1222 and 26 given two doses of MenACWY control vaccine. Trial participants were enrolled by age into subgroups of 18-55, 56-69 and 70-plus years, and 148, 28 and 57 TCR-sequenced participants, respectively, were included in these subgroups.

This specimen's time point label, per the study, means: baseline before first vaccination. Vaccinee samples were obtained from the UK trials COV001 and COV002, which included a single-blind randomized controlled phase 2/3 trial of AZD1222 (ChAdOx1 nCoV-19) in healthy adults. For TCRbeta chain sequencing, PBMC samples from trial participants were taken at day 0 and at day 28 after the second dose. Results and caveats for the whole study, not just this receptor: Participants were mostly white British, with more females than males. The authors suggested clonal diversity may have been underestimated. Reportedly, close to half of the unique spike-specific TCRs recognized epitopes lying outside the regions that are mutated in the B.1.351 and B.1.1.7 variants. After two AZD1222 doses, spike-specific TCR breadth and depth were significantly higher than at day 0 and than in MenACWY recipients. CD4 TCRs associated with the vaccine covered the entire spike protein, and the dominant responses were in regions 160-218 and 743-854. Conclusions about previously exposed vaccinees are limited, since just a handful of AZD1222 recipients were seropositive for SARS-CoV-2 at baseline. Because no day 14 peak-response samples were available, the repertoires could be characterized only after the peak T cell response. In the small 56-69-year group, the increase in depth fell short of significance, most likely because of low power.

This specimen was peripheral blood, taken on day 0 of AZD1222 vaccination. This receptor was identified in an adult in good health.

CDR3 protein: CASQTFWNPERSNTGELFF. The DNA sequence is TGTGCCAGCCAAACGTTCTGGAACCCCGAACGGTCGAACACCGGGGAGCTGTTTTTT. This chain is built from TRBV11-2 and TRBJ2-2; no confident D gene assignment can be made. The CDR3 covers 19 residues, taking in both the cysteine and the phenylalanine. The DNA shown is the 57-base CDR3, in frame from base 1. V gives up 8 bases and J gives up 0 bases, and the segment between their germline ends measures 25 bases. In the germline V gene, CDR1 corresponds to SGHAT and CDR2 to FQNNGV.